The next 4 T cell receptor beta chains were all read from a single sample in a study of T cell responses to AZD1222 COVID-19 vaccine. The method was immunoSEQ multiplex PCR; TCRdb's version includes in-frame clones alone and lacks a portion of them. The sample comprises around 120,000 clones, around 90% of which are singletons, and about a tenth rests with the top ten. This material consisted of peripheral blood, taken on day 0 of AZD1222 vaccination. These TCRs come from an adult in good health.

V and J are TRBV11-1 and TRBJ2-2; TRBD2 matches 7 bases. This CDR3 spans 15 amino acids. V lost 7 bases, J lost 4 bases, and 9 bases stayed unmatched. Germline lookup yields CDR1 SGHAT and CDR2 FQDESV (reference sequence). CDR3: CASTSEGGITGELFF. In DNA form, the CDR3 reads TGTGCCAGCACCTCCGAGGGAGGGATCACCGGGGAGCTGTTTTTT.

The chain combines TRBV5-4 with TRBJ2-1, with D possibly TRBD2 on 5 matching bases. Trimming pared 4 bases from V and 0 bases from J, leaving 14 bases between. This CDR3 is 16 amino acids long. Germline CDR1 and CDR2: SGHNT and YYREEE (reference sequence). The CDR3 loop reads CASSLGLMSSYNEQFF. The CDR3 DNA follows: TGTGCCAGCAGCCTTGGACTCATGAGCTCCTACAATGAGCAGTTCTTC.

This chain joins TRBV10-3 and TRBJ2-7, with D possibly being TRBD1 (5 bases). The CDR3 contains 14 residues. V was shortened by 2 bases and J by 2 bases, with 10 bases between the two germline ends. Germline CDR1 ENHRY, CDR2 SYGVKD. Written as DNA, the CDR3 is TGTGCCATCAGTGAGGTGGACACCGCCTACGAGCAGTACTTC. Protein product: CAISEVDTAYEQYF.

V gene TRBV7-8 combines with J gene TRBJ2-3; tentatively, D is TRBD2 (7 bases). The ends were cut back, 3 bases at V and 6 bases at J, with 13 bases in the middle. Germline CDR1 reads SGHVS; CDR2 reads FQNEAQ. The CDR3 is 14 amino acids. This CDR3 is CASSFYGGRDTQYF. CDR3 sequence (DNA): TGTGCCAGCAGCTTCTACGGGGGGCGGGATACGCAGTATTTT.